This TCR beta chain was recorded in a study of T cells after yellow fever vaccination. At the level of the study: Fractions of limited cellularity were prepared by means of SMART-Seq v4 Ultra Low Input.

The CDR3 contains 13 residues. Germline CDR1 and CDR2: LNHDA and SQIVND (reference sequence). After removal of 10 bases from V and 3 bases from J, the junction contained 8 bases not matched to a gene. This clonotype was found a few times. Its target is unknown. Study-level results: Re-detected after boosting: most primary clones, 96% of CD4 and roughly 90% of CD8. Only a small proportion of the clonotypes turned up in both the CD4 and the CD8 compartments, likely arising from convergent recombination.

5'RACE template switching added a universal primer site and UMIs to TCR cDNA. TCRdb re-called the 5' RACE reads with MiXCR, one entry per CDR3 protein. Of over 110,000 distinct CDR3 sequences listed, 7.7% are singletons. This specimen was CD4+ T cells sorted from PBMCs, taken 5 days after the yellow fever booster vaccination. The sequence came from a man aged 25-45 years who received the YFV17D yellow fever vaccine. The V and J genes are TRBV19 and TRBJ1-1, with 7 bases fitting TRBD1. In DNA, the CDR3 is TGTGCCACCCGACAGGGCGTGGACACTGAAGCTTTCTTT. It specifies CATRQGVDTEAFF. Supplemented by reference TRBV19 and TRBJ1-1, the full variable domain reads DGGITQSPKYLFRKEGQNVTLSCEQNLNHDAMYWYRQDPGQGLRLIYYSQIVNDFQKGDIAEGYSVSREKKESFPLTVTSAQKNPTAFYLCATRQGVDTEAFFGQGTRLTVV.